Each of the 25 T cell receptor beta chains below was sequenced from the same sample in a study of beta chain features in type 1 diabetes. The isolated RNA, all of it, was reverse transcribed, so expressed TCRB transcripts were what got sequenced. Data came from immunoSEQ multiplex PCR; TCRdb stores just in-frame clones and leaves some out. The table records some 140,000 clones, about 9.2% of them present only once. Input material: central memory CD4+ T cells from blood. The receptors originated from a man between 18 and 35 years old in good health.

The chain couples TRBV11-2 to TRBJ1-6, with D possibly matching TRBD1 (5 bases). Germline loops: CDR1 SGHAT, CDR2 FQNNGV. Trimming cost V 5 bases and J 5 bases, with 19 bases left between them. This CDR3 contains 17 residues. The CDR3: CASSGGGVGPHNSPLHF. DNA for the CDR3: TGTGCCAGCAGCGGCGGGGGAGTCGGACCTCATAATTCACCCCTCCACTTT. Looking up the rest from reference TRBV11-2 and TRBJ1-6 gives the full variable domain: EAGVAQSPRYKIIEKRQSVAFWCNPISGHATLYWYQQILGQGPKLLIQFQNNGVVDDSQLPKDRFSAERLKGVDSTLKIQPAKLEDSAVYLCASSGGGVGPHNSPLHFGNGTRLTVT.

CDR3 nucleotide sequence: TGTGCCAGCAGCTTGGTTTCAAAGCTGAACACCGGGGAGCTGTTTTTT. Its protein product is CASSLVSKLNTGELFF. The chain links TRBV5-6 to TRBJ2-2; D unclear. Trimming left V 0 bases short and J 1 base short, with 10 bases between. The CDR3 sequence is 16 residues long. Looked up from germline, CDR1 is SGHDT and CDR2 is YYEEEE.

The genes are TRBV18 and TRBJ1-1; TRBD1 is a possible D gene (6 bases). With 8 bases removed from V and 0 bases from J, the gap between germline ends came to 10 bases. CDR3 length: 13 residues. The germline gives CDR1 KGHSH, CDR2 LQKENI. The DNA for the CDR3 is TGTGCCAGCCGGACAGACTTGAACACTGAAGCTTTCTTT. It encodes CASRTDLNTEAFF.

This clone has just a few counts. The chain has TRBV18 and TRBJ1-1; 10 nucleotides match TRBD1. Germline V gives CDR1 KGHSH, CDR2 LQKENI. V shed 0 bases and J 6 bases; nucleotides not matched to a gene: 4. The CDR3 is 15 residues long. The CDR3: CASSPPGQGRAEAFF. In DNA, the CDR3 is TGTGCCAGCTCACCACCGGGACAGGGGCGAGCTGAAGCTTTCTTT.

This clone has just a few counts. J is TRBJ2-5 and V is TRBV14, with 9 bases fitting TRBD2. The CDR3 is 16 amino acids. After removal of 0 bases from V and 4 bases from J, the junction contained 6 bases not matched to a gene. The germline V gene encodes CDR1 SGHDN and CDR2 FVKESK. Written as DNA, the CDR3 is TGTGCCAGCAGCCAAGATTGGCTAGCGGGGAGAGAGACCCAGTACTTC. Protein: CASSQDWLAGRETQYF.

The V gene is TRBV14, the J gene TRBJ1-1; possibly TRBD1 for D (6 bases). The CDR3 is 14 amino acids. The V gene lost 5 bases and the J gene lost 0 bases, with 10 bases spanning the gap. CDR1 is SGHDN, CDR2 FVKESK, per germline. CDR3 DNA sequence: TGTGCCAGCAGCGAGACAGGTTTGAACACTGAAGCTTTCTTT. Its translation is CASSETGLNTEAFF.

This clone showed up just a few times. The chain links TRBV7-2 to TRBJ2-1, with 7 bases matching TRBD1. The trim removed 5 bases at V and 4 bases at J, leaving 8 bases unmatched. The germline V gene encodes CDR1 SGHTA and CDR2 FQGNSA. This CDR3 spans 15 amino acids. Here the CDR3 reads CASSTRRQGYNEQFF. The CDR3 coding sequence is TGTGCCAGCAGCACGAGAAGACAGGGATACAATGAGCAGTTCTTC.

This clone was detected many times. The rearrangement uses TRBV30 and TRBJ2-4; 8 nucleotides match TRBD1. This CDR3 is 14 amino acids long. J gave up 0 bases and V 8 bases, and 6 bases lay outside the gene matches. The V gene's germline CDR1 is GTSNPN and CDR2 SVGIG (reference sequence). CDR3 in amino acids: CAHSTGVAKNIQYF. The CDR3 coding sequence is TGTGCCCACTCGACAGGGGTAGCCAAAAACATTCAGTACTTC. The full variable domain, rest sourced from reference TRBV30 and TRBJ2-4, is SQTIHQWPATLVQPVGSPLSLECTVEGTSNPNLYWYRQAAGRGLQLLFYSVGIGQISSEVPQNLSASRPQDRQFILSSKKLLLSDSGFYLCAHSTGVAKNIQYFGAGTRLSVL.

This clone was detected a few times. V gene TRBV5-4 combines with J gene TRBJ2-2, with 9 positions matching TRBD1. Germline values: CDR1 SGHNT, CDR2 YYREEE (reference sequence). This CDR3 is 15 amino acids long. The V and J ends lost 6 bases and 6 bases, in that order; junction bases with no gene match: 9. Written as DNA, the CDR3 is TGTGCCAGCATTGTAGGGGACAGGGTGTCCGGGGAGCTGTTTTTT. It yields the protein CASIVGDRVSGELFF.

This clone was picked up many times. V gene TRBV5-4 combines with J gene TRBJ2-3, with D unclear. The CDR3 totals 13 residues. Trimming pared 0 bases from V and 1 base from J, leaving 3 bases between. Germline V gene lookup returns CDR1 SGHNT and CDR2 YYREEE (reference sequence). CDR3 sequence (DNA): TGTGCCAGCAGCTTGGAGCGCACAGATACGCAGTATTTT. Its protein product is CASSLERTDTQYF.

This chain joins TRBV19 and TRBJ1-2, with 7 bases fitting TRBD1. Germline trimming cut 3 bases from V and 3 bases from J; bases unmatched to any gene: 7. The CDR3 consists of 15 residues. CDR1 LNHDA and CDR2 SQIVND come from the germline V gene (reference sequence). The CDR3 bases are TGTGCCAGTAGTATCACCGACAGGGCGGACTATGGCTACACCTTC. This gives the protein CASSITDRADYGYTF.

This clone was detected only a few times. The CDR3 protein is CASSLLEDYDLFF. CDR3 bases: TGTGCCAGCAGCCTACTCGAGGACTACGACCTGTTTTTT. This sequence joins TRBV5-6 and TRBJ1-4; no clear D. The CDR3 sequence is 13 residues long. V was clipped by 4 bases and J by 14 bases, with 18 bases between them. CDR1 is SGHDT, CDR2 YYEEEE, per germline.

The CDR3 here is CAISEAGYQETQYF. CDR3 sequence (DNA): TGTGCCATCAGTGAGGCGGGATATCAAGAGACCCAGTACTTC. This sequence joins TRBV10-3 and TRBJ2-5; D possibly corresponds to TRBD2 (6 bases). With 2 bases removed from V and 2 bases from J, the gap between germline ends came to 9 bases. The germline gives CDR1 ENHRY, CDR2 SYGVKD. The CDR3 runs to 14 residues.

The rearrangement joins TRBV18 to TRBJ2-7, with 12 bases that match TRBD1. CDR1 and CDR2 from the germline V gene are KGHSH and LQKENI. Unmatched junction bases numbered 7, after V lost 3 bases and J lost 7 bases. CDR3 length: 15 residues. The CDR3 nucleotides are TGTGCCAGCTCACCCGGGACAGGGGGCCGGGGGGAGCAGTACTTC. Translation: CASSPGTGGRGEQYF.

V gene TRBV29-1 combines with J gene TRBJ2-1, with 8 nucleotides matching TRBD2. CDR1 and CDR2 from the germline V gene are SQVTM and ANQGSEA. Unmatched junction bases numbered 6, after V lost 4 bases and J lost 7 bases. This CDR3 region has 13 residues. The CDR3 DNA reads TGCAGCGTTGGCCGGGGGGGCGGGAATGAGCAGTTCTTC. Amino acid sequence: CSVGRGGGNEQFF.

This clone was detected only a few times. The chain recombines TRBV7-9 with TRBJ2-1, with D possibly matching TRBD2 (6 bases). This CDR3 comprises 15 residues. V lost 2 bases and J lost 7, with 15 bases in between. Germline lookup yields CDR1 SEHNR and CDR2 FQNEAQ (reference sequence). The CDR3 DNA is TGTGCCAGCAGCTTACGGGGGTCTCCGTCTAATGAGCAGTTCTTC. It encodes CASSLRGSPSNEQFF.

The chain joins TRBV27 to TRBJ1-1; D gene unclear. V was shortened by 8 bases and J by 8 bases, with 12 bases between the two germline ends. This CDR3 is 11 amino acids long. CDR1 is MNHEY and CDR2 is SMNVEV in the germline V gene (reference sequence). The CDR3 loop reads CASGIRGEAFF. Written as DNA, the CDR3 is TGTGCCAGCGGTATACGGGGAGAAGCTTTCTTT.

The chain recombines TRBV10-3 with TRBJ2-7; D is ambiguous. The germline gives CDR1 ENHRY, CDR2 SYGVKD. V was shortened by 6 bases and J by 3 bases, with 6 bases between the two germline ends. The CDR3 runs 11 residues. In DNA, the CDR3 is TGTGCCATCAGCCCACACTACGAGCAGTACTTC. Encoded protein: CAISPHYEQYF.

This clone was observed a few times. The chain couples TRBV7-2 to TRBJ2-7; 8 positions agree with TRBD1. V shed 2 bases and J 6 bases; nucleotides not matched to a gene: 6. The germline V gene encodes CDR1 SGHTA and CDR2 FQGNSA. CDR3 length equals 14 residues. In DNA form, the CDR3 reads TGTGCCAGCAGCTTACACGGGACAGGCGGCGAGCAGTACTTC. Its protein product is CASSLHGTGGEQYF.

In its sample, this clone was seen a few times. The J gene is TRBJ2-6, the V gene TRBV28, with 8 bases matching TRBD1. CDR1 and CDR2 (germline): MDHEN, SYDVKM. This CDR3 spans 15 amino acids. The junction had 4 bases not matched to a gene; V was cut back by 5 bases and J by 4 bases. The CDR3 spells CASSLTGAGANVLTF. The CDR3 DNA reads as TGTGCCAGCAGTCTGACAGGGGCCGGGGCCAACGTCCTGACTTTC.

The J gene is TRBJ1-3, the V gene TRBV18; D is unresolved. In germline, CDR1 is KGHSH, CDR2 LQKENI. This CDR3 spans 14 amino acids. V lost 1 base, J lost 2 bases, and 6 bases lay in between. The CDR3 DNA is TGTGCCAGCTCACCACGGGAGGCTGGAAACACCATATATTTT. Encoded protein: CASSPREAGNTIYF.

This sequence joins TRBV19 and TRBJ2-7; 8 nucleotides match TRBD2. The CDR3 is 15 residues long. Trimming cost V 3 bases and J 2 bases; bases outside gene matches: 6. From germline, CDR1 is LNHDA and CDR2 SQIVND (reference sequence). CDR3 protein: CASSIREGWTYEQYF. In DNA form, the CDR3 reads TGTGCCAGTAGTATCCGGGAGGGGTGGACCTACGAGCAGTACTTC.

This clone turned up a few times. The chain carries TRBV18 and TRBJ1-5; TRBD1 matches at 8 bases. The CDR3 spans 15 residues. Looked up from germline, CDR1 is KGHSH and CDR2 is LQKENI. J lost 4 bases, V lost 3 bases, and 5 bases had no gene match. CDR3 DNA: TGTGCCAGCTCACCCGTGACAGGGGCAAATCAGCCCCAGCATTTT. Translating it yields CASSPVTGANQPQHF.

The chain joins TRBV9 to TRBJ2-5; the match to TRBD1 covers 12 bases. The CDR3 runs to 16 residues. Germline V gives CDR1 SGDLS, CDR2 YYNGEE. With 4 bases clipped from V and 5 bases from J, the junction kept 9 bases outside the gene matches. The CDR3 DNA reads TGTGCCAGCAGCCTAGGGACAGGGGGCAGGAAGGAGACCCAGTACTTC. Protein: CASSLGTGGRKETQYF.

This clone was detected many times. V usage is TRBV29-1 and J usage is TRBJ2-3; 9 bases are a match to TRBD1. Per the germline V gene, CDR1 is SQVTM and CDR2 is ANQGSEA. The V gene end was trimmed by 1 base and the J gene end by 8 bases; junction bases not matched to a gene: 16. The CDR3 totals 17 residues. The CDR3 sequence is CSVEGGGSGTGHVTQYF. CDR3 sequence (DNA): TGCAGCGTTGAAGGGGGGGGTTCCGGGACAGGGCATGTTACGCAGTATTTT.